A few counts support the clone carrying this T cell receptor (beta chain). The data were taken from a study of blood T cell repertoires in COVID-19. Study-level background: T cells, B-cell-depleted T cells, or PBMCs supplied cDNA or gDNA.

Trimming shortened V by 3 bases and J by 10 bases, and 7 bases separated the two germline ends. Germline CDR1 reads SGHAT; CDR2 reads FQNNGV. CDR3 length equals 12 residues. Participants' reported clinical history set cohort assignment. Study processing details: Estimated nucleated cell counts came from reference gene primer amplification. This table comes from immunoSEQ multiplex PCR, and its TCRdb copy is limited to in-frame clones, with some not included. That table supplies the V and J calls and clone size; D and trimming were determined from the DNA. The data show roughly 230,000 clones, roughly 85% seen once.

Material: PBMCs or T cells enriched from blood (not recorded which). The J gene is TRBJ1-6, the V gene TRBV11-2; no firm D call. This TCR derives from a woman in her forties or fifties who had been exposed to COVID-19. CDR3 amino acids: CASSFPGSPLHF. The CDR3 DNA reads as TGTGCCAGCAGCTTTCCGGGGTCACCCCTCCACTTT.